The 30 T cell receptor beta chains below were found in one sample sequenced in a study of blood T cell repertoires in COVID-19. Some clones are missing from TCRdb's copy, which holds only in-frame ones; the method was immunoSEQ multiplex PCR. The sample shows fewer than 450,000 clones, 85% to 90% of them seen only once. Sequencing was carried out using PBMCs or T cells enriched from blood (not recorded which). These receptors were collected from a woman younger than 30 who had recovered from COVID-19.

The V and J genes are TRBV6-1 and TRBJ2-7; D may be TRBD2 (7 bases). This CDR3 comprises 15 residues. Trimming stripped 2 bases from V and 2 bases from J, with 13 bases between. In germline, CDR1 is MNHNS, CDR2 SASEGT. This chain's CDR3 is CASSETGGYTYEQYF. CDR3 nucleotide sequence: TGTGCCAGCAGTGAAACGGGGGGCTACACCTACGAGCAGTACTTC.

This clone has more than one count but fewer than ten. The chain couples TRBV5-8 to TRBJ2-7; perhaps TRBD2 as D (6 bases). The CDR3 consists of 15 residues. The V end was cut by 6 bases, the J end by 2 bases, with 18 bases between. The germline CDR1 and CDR2 sequences are SGHTS and YDEGEE. The CDR3 sequence: CASNRDSSPTYEQYF. The CDR3 coding sequence is TGTGCCAGCAACCGGGACTCTTCACCAACCTACGAGCAGTACTTC.

This chain uses TRBV4-1 with TRBJ1-6; unclear D gene. This CDR3 contains 17 residues. Trimming cost V 0 bases and J 0 bases, with 9 bases left between them. Per germline, CDR1 MGHRA and CDR2 YSYEKL. The CDR3 DNA reads as TGCGCCAGCAGCCAAGATATGGGGAGCTCCTATAATTCACCCCTCCACTTT. It yields the protein CASSQDMGSSYNSPLHF.

The CDR3 DNA is TGTGCCAGCAGTTCGGGCGGGGGGGGCGGGGATACGCAGTATTTT. Translating it yields CASSSGGGGGDTQYF. V is TRBV6-4 and J is TRBJ2-3; TRBD2 agrees at 9 bases. V dropped 5 bases and J dropped 6; count of bases not matched to a gene: 9. Germline CDR1 is MRHNA and CDR2 is SNTAGT. The CDR3 spans 15 residues.

This clone was found once. The chain links TRBV3-1 (or the pseudogene TRBV3-2) to TRBJ1-2; TRBD1 matches at 12 bases. The CDR3 extends over 17 amino acids. Trimming cost V 0 bases and J 9 bases; bases outside gene matches: 11. Per the germline V gene, CDR1 is LGHDT and CDR2 is YNNKEL (reference sequence). In DNA form, the CDR3 reads TGTGCCAGCAGCCAAGAACGCGGGGACAGGGGGCAGGAGAGCTACACCTTC. It encodes CASSQERGDRGQESYTF.

This rearrangement joins TRBV9 to TRBJ2-5; 7 positions agree with TRBD2. The CDR3 covers 15 residues. Germline V gene sequence: CDR1 SGDLS, CDR2 YYNGEE. Trimming at V came to 0 bases and at J to 4 bases, leaving 6 bases not matched to a gene. The CDR3 is CASSVVTGRGETQYF. The CDR3 DNA reads TGTGCCAGCAGCGTAGTAACGGGGAGGGGAGAGACCCAGTACTTC.

The genes are TRBV18 and TRBJ2-3; 13 nucleotides line up with TRBD2. The CDR3 totals 16 residues. Germline trimming cut 2 bases from V and 3 bases from J; bases unmatched to any gene: 2. CDR1 and CDR2 from the germline V gene are KGHSH and LQKENI. This CDR3 is CASSPGLAGVTDTQYF. The CDR3 bases are TGTGCCAGCTCACCAGGACTAGCGGGGGTGACAGATACGCAGTATTTT.

This chain links TRBV28 with TRBJ2-7, with 8 nucleotides matching TRBD1. The CDR3 is 14 amino acids. The germline V gene encodes CDR1 MDHEN and CDR2 SYDVKM. V lost 7 bases to trimming and J lost 5 bases; unmatched junction nucleotides: 10. CDR3 region: CASTGQGLVDEQYF. Here the CDR3 DNA reads TGTGCCAGCACAGGACAGGGACTGGTCGACGAGCAGTACTTC.

The chain links TRBV12-5 to TRBJ2-1; TRBD2 matches 7 bases. This CDR3 region has 16 residues. The V gene's germline CDR1 is LGHNT and CDR2 FRNRAP. V gave up 0 bases and J gave up 3 bases; unmatched junction bases: 5. Here the CDR3 DNA reads TGTGCTAGTGGTTTGGTCCTGGGGAGGGACTACAATGAGCAGTTCTTC. It is translated as CASGLVLGRDYNEQFF.

CDR3 in DNA: TGTGCCAGCAGCCAGGACAGGGGCCGACAAGAGACCCAGTACTTC. It codes for CASSQDRGRQETQYF. The chain couples TRBV11-3 to TRBJ2-5, with 9 bases that match TRBD1. CDR3 size: 15 residues. The V gene's germline CDR1 is SGHNT and CDR2 YENEEA. V was pared by 5 bases and J by 2 bases, with 6 bases of the junction left unmatched.

This clone was detected only once. This chain links TRBV4-3 with TRBJ1-3; D call uncertain. There are 15 residues in the CDR3. V was clipped by 0 bases and J by 0 bases, with 6 bases between them. Germline lookup yields CDR1 LGHNA and CDR2 YSLEER. The CDR3 region has the DNA TGCGCCAGCAGCCAAGATCAGTTCTCTGGAAACACCATATATTTT. It codes for CASSQDQFSGNTIYF.

The chain combines TRBV6-2 or TRBV6-3 with TRBJ1-6; 10 nucleotides line up with TRBD1. The CDR3 contains 13 residues. Germline CDR1 reads MNHEY; CDR2 reads SVGEGT. The V segment lost 5 bases and the J segment 10 bases; nucleotides outside the gene matches: 2. CDR3 coding DNA: TGTGCCAGCAGTGACAGGGGGCCCTCACCCCTCCACTTT. This gives the protein CASSDRGPSPLHF.

The chain joins TRBV3-1 (or the pseudogene TRBV3-2) to TRBJ1-2; 9 bases are a match to TRBD1. This CDR3 is built from 15 residues. Germline V gene data show CDR1 as LGHDT and CDR2 as YNNKEL (reference sequence). The V gene end was trimmed by 4 bases and the J gene end by 3 bases; junction bases not matched to a gene: 6. CDR3 sequence: CASSPGQGTHYGYTF. The CDR3 nucleotides are TGTGCCAGCAGCCCCGGACAGGGGACTCACTATGGCTACACCTTC.

The J gene is TRBJ1-1, the V gene TRBV19; D call uncertain. The germline V gene encodes CDR1 LNHDA and CDR2 SQIVND (reference sequence). The CDR3 has 12 residues. Trimming cost V 10 bases and J 6 bases, with 15 bases left between them. In DNA, the CDR3 is TGTGCCACCCGCAGTGGGCGAGCTGAAGCTTTCTTT. This codes for CATRSGRAEAFF.

This chain links TRBV7-9 with TRBJ1-1, with TRBD1 matching over 7 bases. From germline, CDR1 is SEHNR and CDR2 FQNEAQ (reference sequence). CDR3 length equals 13 residues. The V and J ends lost 9 bases and 1 base, in that order; junction bases with no gene match: 5. The CDR3 coding sequence is TGTGCCAGTCGACAGGGCTCGAACACTGAAGCTTTCTTT. Encoded protein: CASRQGSNTEAFF. The complete variable domain, with remaining parts taken from reference TRBV7-9 and TRBJ1-1, reads DTGVSQNPRHKITKRGQNVTFRCDPISEHNRLYWYRQTLGQGPEFLTYFQNEAQLEKSRLLSDRFSAERPKGSFSTLEIQRTEQGDSAMYLCASRQGSNTEAFFGQGTRLTVV.

This chain links TRBV27 with TRBJ1-2; D possibly corresponds to TRBD1 (6 bases). The V gene lost 6 bases and the J gene lost 4 bases, with 18 bases spanning the gap. Looked up from germline, CDR1 is MNHEY and CDR2 is SMNVEV (reference sequence). The CDR3 is 15 residues long. The chain's CDR3 is CASSPDRNWVYGYTF. CDR3 DNA sequence: TGTGCCAGCAGCCCCGACAGGAACTGGGTCTATGGCTACACCTTC.

The rearrangement links TRBV30 to TRBJ1-4, with D tentatively TRBD1 (6 bases). Germline CDR1 and CDR2: GTSNPN and SVGIG (reference sequence). This CDR3 has 12 amino acids. Trimming shortened V by 8 bases and J by 0 bases, and 7 bases separated the two germline ends. The CDR3 coding sequence is TGTGCCACAGGGCCAACTAATGAAAAACTGTTTTTT. Encoded protein: CATGPTNEKLFF.

The rearrangement links TRBV30 to TRBJ2-1, with D possibly matching TRBD2 (7 bases). Trimming shortened V by 1 base and J by 1 base, and 11 bases separated the two germline ends. The CDR3 sequence is 15 residues long. Germline values: CDR1 GTSNPN, CDR2 SVGIG (reference sequence). CDR3 in DNA: TGTGCCTGGAGTGGGGGGGGCCCTTCCTACAATGAGCAGTTCTTC. It specifies CAWSGGGPSYNEQFF.

The rearrangement joins TRBV19 to TRBJ2-5; TRBD2 matches 15 bases. Germline values: CDR1 LNHDA, CDR2 SQIVND (reference sequence). The trim removed 4 bases at V and 7 bases at J, leaving 4 bases unmatched. The CDR3 has 15 amino acids. CDR3 bases: TGTGCCAGTAGTACCGGACTAGCGGGGGGGCGGACCCAGTACTTC. It yields the protein CASSTGLAGGRTQYF. The complete variable domain, with remaining parts taken from reference TRBV19 and TRBJ2-5, reads DGGITQSPKYLFRKEGQNVTLSCEQNLNHDAMYWYRQDPGQGLRLIYYSQIVNDFQKGDIAEGYSVSREKKESFPLTVTSAQKNPTAFYLCASSTGLAGGRTQYFGPGTRLLVL.

Concerning this clone itself: An end of the junction differs from the germline gene, which may be a read error. The chain uses TRBV7-7 and TRBJ2-5; TRBD2 matches at 7 bases. This CDR3 has 14 residues. CDR1 is SSHAT, CDR2 FNYEAQ, per germline (reference sequence). The CDR3, as DNA: TGTGCTAGCAGCTTAGCGGGCATCTCAGGGACCCAGTACTTC. Translation gives CASSLAGISGTQYF.

This clone was counted a few times. The rearrangement links TRBV7-9 to TRBJ2-3; D is undetermined. Germline CDR1 SEHNR, CDR2 FQNEAQ (reference sequence). V was trimmed by 7 bases and J by 6 bases, leaving 11 bases between them. There are 12 residues in the CDR3. CDR3 in amino acids: CASTGRVDTQYF. The CDR3 coding sequence is TGTGCCAGCACCGGCCGGGTGGATACGCAGTATTTT.

The rearrangement links TRBV5-1 to TRBJ2-1, with D possibly TRBD2 on 6 matching bases. This CDR3 is built from 14 residues. V was pared by 7 bases and J by 4 bases, with 15 bases between. Per the germline V gene, CDR1 is SGHRS and CDR2 is YFSETQ. The CDR3, as DNA: TGCGCCAGCTACGAATGGGGGGTTTACAATGAGCAGTTCTTC. Translation: CASYEWGVYNEQFF.

V and J are TRBV29-1 and TRBJ2-2; D uncertain. This CDR3 spans 12 amino acids. Germline CDR1 reads SQVTM; CDR2 reads ANQGSEA. Trimming pared 4 bases from V and 6 bases from J, leaving 9 bases between. For the CDR3, the DNA is TGCAGCGTTGTAGTCCGGGCCGGGGAGCTGTTTTTT. Its protein is CSVVVRAGELFF.

The rearrangement links TRBV4-1 to TRBJ1-1; 10 nucleotides line up with TRBD1. V shed 2 bases, J shed 6 bases, and the junction held 6 bases outside the gene matches. The CDR3 extends over 15 amino acids. From germline, CDR1 is MGHRA and CDR2 YSYEKL. The CDR3 bases are TGCGCCAGCAGCCAAAGAGACAGGGGGCTTGCTGAAGCTTTCTTT. Translation: CASSQRDRGLAEAFF.

The V and J genes are TRBV9 and TRBJ1-3; D is uncertain. CDR1 and CDR2 (germline): SGDLS, YYNGEE. Deletions cut 0 bases from V and 2 bases from J, with 9 bases between. CDR3 length equals 15 residues. The CDR3 DNA reads as TGTGCCAGCAGCGTAGTCCCGGTGGCTGGAAACACCATATATTTT. Its protein is CASSVVPVAGNTIYF.

V is TRBV3-1 (or the pseudogene TRBV3-2) and J is TRBJ1-1; possible D gene TRBD1, 6 bases. Trimming stripped 4 bases from V and 0 bases from J, with 15 bases between. The CDR3 length is 16 residues. Germline loops: CDR1 LGHDT, CDR2 YNNKEL (reference sequence). The CDR3 DNA is TGTGCCAGCAGCCCAAGTAGGACAGTCTTGAACACTGAAGCTTTCTTT. It encodes CASSPSRTVLNTEAFF.

This clone has just one count. V usage is TRBV6-1 and J usage is TRBJ1-2; D is perhaps TRBD1 (5 bases). Germline V gene sequence: CDR1 MNHNS, CDR2 SASEGT. This CDR3 region has 15 residues. V lost 3 bases and J 5 bases, leaving 16 bases between the germline ends. For the CDR3, the DNA is TGTGCCAGCAGTGATTTCCGCGACAGAAGGTATGGCTACACCTTC. Encoded protein: CASSDFRDRRYGYTF.

The chain joins TRBV3-1 (or the pseudogene TRBV3-2) to TRBJ2-3; 7 bases map to TRBD2. The J segment lost 3 bases and the V segment lost 1 base, leaving 4 bases of the junction unmatched. CDR3 length equals 15 residues. CDR1 is LGHDT, CDR2 YNNKEL, per germline (reference sequence). CDR3 DNA sequence: TGTGCCAGCAGCCAAGGGGAGGGCTTAACAGATACGCAGTATTTT. This translates into CASSQGEGLTDTQYF.

This chain uses TRBV19 with TRBJ1-5, with 11 bases matching TRBD1. CDR1 and CDR2 (germline): LNHDA, SQIVND (reference sequence). The junction had 4 bases not matched to a gene; V was cut back by 6 bases and J by 6 bases. CDR3 size: 14 residues. The CDR3 DNA reads TGTGCCAGTAGCGGACAGGGGGCGTTTCAGCCCCAGCATTTT. Protein: CASSGQGAFQPQHF.

The chain recombines TRBV6-5 with TRBJ1-1; 8 bases fit TRBD1. The junction had 2 bases not matched to a gene; V was cut back by 5 bases and J by 3 bases. CDR3 length equals 13 residues. Germline-derived CDR1 and CDR2 are MNHEY and SVGAGI. The CDR3 loop reads CASSTGGDTEAFF. In DNA form, the CDR3 reads TGTGCCAGCAGTACAGGGGGGGACACTGAAGCTTTCTTT.